Listed here are 15 T cell receptor beta chains from one sample, sequenced in a study of radiation and T cells in renal cell carcinoma. Assay: immunoSEQ multiplex PCR; the TCRdb copy retains only in-frame clones and omits some. Of about 140,000 clones listed, 70% to 90% were seen once; the top ten hold roughly 23%. Documented time point: baseline pretreatment blood. Stated treatment: 15 Gy SBRT to primary tumor, nephrectomy 4 weeks later. The source material was blood, sampled from a patient whose treatment included radiotherapy and nephrectomy. All receptors come from a woman between 45 and 60 years old with renal cell carcinoma.

This clone was observed once. The rearrangement joins TRBV5-1 to TRBJ1-2; D is perhaps TRBD1 (5 bases). Between the trimmed V and J ends, which lost 4 bases and 5 bases, there was a span of 12 bases. The CDR3 extends over 13 amino acids. The germline CDR1 and CDR2 sequences are SGHRS and YFSETQ. CDR3 protein: CASSNEGMYGYTF. The CDR3 nucleotides read TGCGCCAGCAGCAATGAGGGGATGTATGGCTACACCTTC.

The chain joins TRBV7-7 to TRBJ1-1; possible D gene TRBD1, 6 bases. Trimming removed 5 bases from V and 1 base from J, with 8 bases in between. Germline V CDR1 and CDR2: SSHAT, FNYEAQ (reference sequence). This CDR3 has 13 amino acids. CDR3 DNA: TGTGCCAGCAGCCAGGGACAGAACACTGAAGCTTTCTTT. Translating gives CASSQGQNTEAFF.

This clone was seen just once. The chain links TRBV9 to TRBJ2-1; 8 bases map to TRBD2. Germline V gene lookup returns CDR1 SGDLS and CDR2 YYNGEE. There are 18 residues in the CDR3. The junction had 12 bases not matched to a gene; V was cut back by 0 bases and J by 4 bases. CDR3 nucleotide sequence: TGTGCCAGCAGCGTAGGGAACCTAGCGGGCAAAATATACAATGAGCAGTTCTTC. Protein product: CASSVGNLAGKIYNEQFF.

The chain couples TRBV7-2 to TRBJ1-1; D might be TRBD1 (6 bases). This CDR3 region has 15 residues. Trimming cost V 4 bases and J 5 bases, with 17 bases left between them. Looked up from germline, CDR1 is SGHTA and CDR2 is FQGNSA. The CDR3 reads CASSSSKTGGTEAFF. The CDR3 region has the DNA TGTGCCAGCAGCTCATCCAAGACAGGAGGAACTGAAGCTTTCTTT.

This clone was counted a few times. This rearrangement joins TRBV5-1 to TRBJ2-7; D possibly uses TRBD1 or TRBD2 (5 bases each). The germline V and J ends were trimmed by 0 bases and 5 bases, with 15 bases remaining between them. The germline CDR1 and CDR2 sequences are SGHRS and YFSETQ. The CDR3 totals 15 residues. CDR3 sequence: CASSLVTGLVNEQYF. The CDR3 bases are TGCGCCAGCAGCTTGGTTACGGGGCTCGTCAACGAGCAGTACTTC.

Only one count was recorded for this clone. The chain employs TRBV9 and TRBJ2-5; TRBD1 agrees at 9 bases. CDR3 size: 14 residues. Germline lookup yields CDR1 SGDLS and CDR2 YYNGEE. J was trimmed by 2 bases and V by 4 bases; bases with no gene match: 3. As DNA, the CDR3 is TGTGCCAGCAGCCCAGGACAGGGGCAAGAGACCCAGTACTTC. Translated, it gives CASSPGQGQETQYF.

V usage is TRBV28 and J usage is TRBJ2-7, with a weak D call TRBD1 (6 bases). Trimming cost V 6 bases and J 4 bases, with 22 bases left between them. Germline CDR1 MDHEN, CDR2 SYDVKM. The CDR3 sequence is 16 residues long. The CDR3 DNA is TGTGCCAGCAGCCAGGGACACCTTCCTCTGGGGTACGAGCAGTACTTC. The encoded protein is CASSQGHLPLGYEQYF.

This chain uses TRBV9 with TRBJ1-1, with 8 bases aligning to TRBD1. Germline V CDR1 and CDR2: SGDLS, YYNGEE. With V trimmed by 1 base and J by 2 bases, 10 bases remained unmatched. The CDR3 has 17 residues. Written as DNA, the CDR3 is TGTGCCAGCAGCGTAAGCGGACAGGGTTTTGTTAACACTGAAGCTTTCTTT. This gives the protein CASSVSGQGFVNTEAFF.

The J gene is TRBJ2-2, the V gene TRBV9; tentative D call: TRBD1 (6 bases). The germline V gene encodes CDR1 SGDLS and CDR2 YYNGEE. V was pared by 5 bases and J by 10 bases, with 18 bases between. This CDR3 is built from 14 residues. The chain's CDR3 is CASRDDRSPKELFF. CDR3 DNA sequence: TGTGCCAGCAGGGATGACAGGAGCCCGAAGGAGCTGTTTTTT.

This chain joins TRBV6-5 and TRBJ2-7; D perhaps matches TRBD1 (5 bases). V lost 0 bases, J lost 6 bases, and 18 bases lay in between. The length of the CDR3 is 16 residues. Germline assignment: CDR1 MNHEY and CDR2 SVGAGI. The CDR3 is CASSYSSRTSRFEQYF. The CDR3 coding sequence is TGTGCCAGCAGTTACTCGAGTAGGACAAGCCGGTTCGAGCAGTACTTC.

V is TRBV25-1 and J is TRBJ2-5; D may be TRBD2 (5 bases). The CDR3 contains 13 residues. Between the trimmed V and J ends, which lost 6 bases and 4 bases, there was a span of 12 bases. Germline values: CDR1 MGHDK, CDR2 SYGVNS. The CDR3 protein is CASSHEGRETQYF. Here the CDR3 DNA reads TGTGCCAGCAGCCATGAAGGGAGAGAGACCCAGTACTTC. Drawing the rest from reference TRBV25-1 and TRBJ2-5, the complete variable domain is EADIYQTPRYLVIGTGKKITLECSQTMGHDKMYWYQQDPGMELHLIHYSYGVNSTEKGDLSSESTVSRIRTEHFPLTLESARPSHTSQYLCASSHEGRETQYFGPGTRLLVL.

V usage is TRBV11-2 and J usage is TRBJ1-2, with D uncertain. Germline lookup yields CDR1 SGHAT and CDR2 FQNNGV. The ends were cut back, 5 bases at V and 3 bases at J, with 13 bases in the middle. This CDR3 region has 14 residues. This CDR3 reads CASSPRFRDYGYTF. The CDR3 region has the DNA TGTGCCAGCAGCCCACGTTTTAGGGACTATGGCTACACCTTC. Full variable domain (missing parts from reference TRBV11-2 and TRBJ1-2): EAGVAQSPRYKIIEKRQSVAFWCNPISGHATLYWYQQILGQGPKLLIQFQNNGVVDDSQLPKDRFSAERLKGVDSTLKIQPAKLEDSAVYLCASSPRFRDYGYTFGSGTRLTVV.

This chain joins TRBV10-3 and TRBJ1-1; D is perhaps TRBD1 (6 bases). The CDR3 sequence is 13 residues long. The V end was cut by 6 bases, the J end by 8 bases, with 16 bases between. Germline-derived CDR1 and CDR2 are ENHRY and SYGVKD. CDR3: CAIRGTNPGEAFF. The CDR3 DNA reads as TGTGCCATCAGAGGGACAAACCCTGGGGAAGCTTTCTTT.

The chain has TRBV4-1 and TRBJ2-3; D is unclear. V was clipped by 4 bases and J by 2 bases, with 13 bases between them. From germline, CDR1 is MGHRA and CDR2 YSYEKL. The CDR3 consists of 15 residues. The CDR3 DNA sequence: TGCGCCAGCAGCCCAGACTTGTCACCCACAGATACGCAGTATTTT. Amino acid sequence: CASSPDLSPTDTQYF.

The CDR3: CASSSQVSGNTIYF. For the CDR3, the DNA is TGCGCCAGCAGCTCACAGGTCTCTGGAAACACCATATATTTT. The V call is TRBV5-1, the J call TRBJ1-3, with D possibly matching TRBD1 (5 bases). Germline-derived CDR1 and CDR2 are SGHRS and YFSETQ. V was pared by 3 bases and J by 0 bases, with 7 bases between. The CDR3 sequence is 14 residues long.